These T cell receptor beta chains were read from a single sample in a study of T cells in Graves' hyperthyroidism and ophthalmopathy. TCRdb reprocessed the multiplex PCR reads with MiXCR, giving one entry per CDR3 protein. Of 450,000 to 650,000 distinct CDR3 sequences listed, around 21% are singletons. Material: blood. The receptors shown here come from a man between 18 and 35 years old with Graves' hyperthyroidism. CDR3s include the opening cysteine and the closing phenylalanine or tryptophan. Fields, in order: J gene, D gene, CDR3 length, V gene, clone size, CDR3 DNA, CDR3 protein. D genes are given only for firm matches. Clone size is not always given. Where it is, it says once, few, many or a class for expanded clones.

j_gene: TRBJ1-2
d_gene: TRBD1
len: 15
v_gene: TRBV5-6
abundance: many
CDR3nt: TGTGCCAGCAGCTTCCCGGGACAGGAGGTCTATGGCTACACCTTC
CDR3aa: CASSFPGQEVYGYTF

j_gene: TRBJ1-1
d_gene: .
len: 16
v_gene: TRBV6-2/TRBV6-3
abundance: many
CDR3nt: TGTGCCAGCAGTTATTACAGGACCGCGCATAGCACTGAAGCTTTCTTT
CDR3aa: CASSYYRTAHSTEAFF

j_gene: TRBJ1-5
d_gene: .
len: 12
v_gene: TRBV24-1
abundance: many
CDR3nt: TGTGCCACCAAGGGTTGGGATCAGCCCCAGCATTTT
CDR3aa: CATKGWDQPQHF

j_gene: TRBJ2-5
d_gene: TRBD2
len: 13
v_gene: TRBV12-3/TRBV12-4
abundance: many
CDR3nt: TGTGCCAGCAGCTCGACTAGCGAAGAGACCCAGTACTTC
CDR3aa: CASSSTSEETQYF

j_gene: TRBJ2-1
d_gene: TRBD2
len: 15
v_gene: TRBV6-1
abundance: many
CDR3nt: TGTGCCAGCATCTATGCGGGGGGGCAATACAATGAGCAGTTCTTC
CDR3aa: CASIYAGGQYNEQFF

j_gene: TRBJ2-7
d_gene: .
len: 13
v_gene: TRBV6-5
abundance: many
CDR3nt: TGTGCCAGCAGTTCCTTCTACACCTACGAGCAGTACTTC
CDR3aa: CASSSFYTYEQYF

j_gene: TRBJ2-7
d_gene: .
len: 13
v_gene: TRBV6-1
abundance: many
CDR3nt: TGTGCCAGCAGTGAGACGTTCTTCTACGAGCAGTACTTC
CDR3aa: CASSETFFYEQYF

j_gene: TRBJ2-7
d_gene: .
len: 14
v_gene: TRBV11-2
abundance: .
CDR3nt: TGTGCCAGCAGCTCGTCAGCGGAACTTTACGAGCAGTACTTC
CDR3aa: CASSSSAELYEQYF

j_gene: TRBJ1-5
d_gene: TRBD1
len: 15
v_gene: TRBV19
abundance: .
CDR3nt: TGTGCCAGTAGTATAGGGGGACAGGGCAATCAGCCCCAGCATTTT
CDR3aa: CASSIGGQGNQPQHF

j_gene: TRBJ2-2
d_gene: .
len: 15
v_gene: TRBV27
abundance: .
CDR3nt: TGTGCCAGCAGTTTACAGGCCATAAACACCGGGGAGCTGTTTTTT
CDR3aa: CASSLQAINTGELFF

j_gene: TRBJ1-5
d_gene: .
len: 12
v_gene: TRBV20-1
abundance: few
CDR3nt: TGCAGTGCCGCCCTGGTGGGTCAGCCCCAGCATTTT
CDR3aa: CSAALVGQPQHF

j_gene: TRBJ1-1
d_gene: TRBD1
len: 14
v_gene: TRBV24-1
abundance: few
CDR3nt: TGTGCCACCCTAGGGACAGCTCAAACCAACGTAGCTTTCTTT
CDR3aa: CATLGTAQTNVAFF

j_gene: TRBJ2-5
d_gene: .
len: 17
v_gene: TRBV11-2
abundance: once
CDR3nt: TGTGCCAGCAGCTACCCTCGGGAAGGGGGTACCCAAGAGACCCAGTACTTC
CDR3aa: CASSYPREGGTQETQYF

j_gene: TRBJ2-4
d_gene: .
len: 16
v_gene: TRBV18
abundance: .
CDR3nt: TGTGCCAGCTCACCCCCCCTAAGGGGTGAAGGAAACATTCAGTACTTC
CDR3aa: CASSPPLRGEGNIQYF